This T cell receptor beta chain was profiled in a study of spatial heterogeneity in lung cancer. In the study overall: Alpha-chain sequences were detected in numbers that were consistently lower than beta-chain sequences. A unique TCR and UMI combination showed up more than ten times in raw reads, on average.

Germline V gives CDR1 LGHDT, CDR2 YNNKEL (reference sequence). V lost 4 bases, J lost 2 bases, and 5 bases stayed unmatched. The CDR3 contains 15 residues. Time point here: sample taken at primary tumor resection. Donation came from about 72 patients with untreated early-stage non-small cell lung cancer. Whole RNA, which was extracted from tumor, nontumor lung tissue or frozen PBMC, was sequenced without any cell sorting. MiXCR, applied by TCRdb to the 5' RACE reads, yields one record per CDR3 protein. The sample shows about 6,100 distinct CDR3 sequences, roughly 8.3% of them seen only once. The sample in question was normal lung tissue next to the tumor, obtained at surgery. This chain links TRBV3-1 with TRBJ1-5, with 7 positions matching TRBD1. The TCR comes from a female donor with early-stage non-small cell lung cancer. The CDR3 coding sequence is TGTGCCAGCAGCCCCCGAGGGGGCGGCAATCAGCCCCAGCATTTT. Its protein is CASSPRGGGNQPQHF.